This T cell receptor beta chain was sequenced during a study of shared T cell receptors in the human thymus. TCRdb's table, derived via immunoSEQ multiplex PCR, lists solely in-frame clones and lacks some. Altogether about 660,000 clones are present, approximately 87% being singletons, with the ten largest covering about 0.01%. Per the germline V gene, CDR1 is MDHEN and CDR2 is SYDVKM. The CDR3 has 15 residues. Trimming stripped 6 bases from V and 0 bases from J, with 12 bases between. A further study also used this sample, focusing on human thymus T cells. This second report adds: Thymus pieces cut out during corrective heart surgery were the tissue that was used. Apparent skewing of V and J gene usage characterized both thymic and blood repertoires. Highly overlapping thymic repertoires among unrelated individuals were reported in related research.

This clonotype was sampled from a boy in the first two years of life with a congenital heart defect. The sequenced sample consisted of thymocytes. The rearrangement joins TRBV28 to TRBJ2-1; the D is unclear. This CDR3 is CASSRTQSSYNEQFF. As DNA, the CDR3 is TGTGCCAGCAGCCGTACACAAAGCTCCTACAATGAGCAGTTCTTC.